These 28 T cell receptor beta chains originate from one sample sequenced in a study of CD8 T cells in ankylosing spondylitis (dated by TCRdb to about 2017). The library was produced with 5' RACE. The sequencer was an Illumina HiSeq 2500. The public reads were quality trimmed at Q25 with fastp and then assembled into clones with MiXCR by TCRdb, keeping productive beta chains. Under each unique CDR3 protein, matching rows form one entry showing the most common genes and DNA. This sample holds approximately 110,000 distinct CDR3 sequences; 24% were observed only once. The top ten constitute 9% to 15% of the sample. The sequenced sample consisted of synovial fluid, either unsorted or a sorted T cell fraction (not recorded which). The receptors originated from a male donor with ankylosing spondylitis.

The gene calls are TRBV29-1 and TRBJ2-7, with 7 nucleotides matching TRBD2. Unmatched junction bases numbered 3, after V lost 6 bases and J lost 1 base. The germline gives CDR1 SQVTM, CDR2 ANQGSEA. CDR3 length equals 12 residues. In DNA, the CDR3 is TGCAGCGTCATAGCGGGTTCCTACGAGCAGTACTTC. It specifies CSVIAGSYEQYF.

This clonotype was counted many times. This sequence joins TRBV5-1 and TRBJ2-3, with 10 bases matching TRBD2. This CDR3 has 18 amino acids. Germline CDR1 and CDR2: SGHRS and YFSETQ. Trimming took 4 bases from V and 1 from J; bases not matched to a gene: 12. CDR3 in amino acids: CASSLGLAGVPGTDTQYF. DNA of the CDR3: TGCGCCAGCAGCCTGGGGCTAGCGGGAGTCCCCGGCACAGATACGCAGTATTTT.

This chain uses TRBV12-3 or TRBV12-4 with TRBJ1-2, with D possibly TRBD1 on 5 matching bases. V lost 4 bases and J lost 6, with 15 bases in between. The CDR3 has 14 residues. The CDR3 sequence: CASSSQPPGDGYTF. The CDR3 DNA reads as TGTGCCAGCAGTTCGCAACCTCCGGGGGATGGCTACACCTTC.

This clonotype was found many times. The chain recombines TRBV7-9 with TRBJ2-3; no reliable D call. Between the trimmed V and J ends, which lost 6 bases and 6 bases, there was a span of 10 bases. This CDR3 region has 12 residues. Germline CDR1 is SEHNR and CDR2 is FQNEAQ (reference sequence). The CDR3 nucleotides are TGTGCCAGCAGTCCCTTGGGGGATACGCAGTATTTT. Protein: CASSPLGDTQYF.

V is TRBV7-8 and J is TRBJ2-1; TRBD2 might be the D (6 bases). The length of the CDR3 is 15 residues. Trimming took 1 base from V and 3 from J, leaving 10 bases between them. In germline, CDR1 is SGHVS, CDR2 FQNEAQ. This CDR3 is CASSLVSGGYNEQFF. The DNA for the CDR3 is TGTGCCAGCAGCTTAGTTAGCGGCGGCTACAATGAGCAGTTCTTC.

The chain couples TRBV3-1 to TRBJ1-2, with TRBD1 matching over 7 bases. Per germline, CDR1 LGHDT and CDR2 YNNKEL (reference sequence). The CDR3 length is 15 residues. V trimming: 1 base; J trimming: 3 bases; junction bases outside the gene matches: 5. The CDR3 DNA sequence: TGTGCCAGCAGCCAAGGTAACAGGGGAGACTATGGCTACACCTTC. Residues: CASSQGNRGDYGYTF. Combining the CDR3 with reference TRBV3-1 and TRBJ1-2 gives the whole variable domain DTAVSQTPKYLVTQMGNDKSIKCEQNLGHDTMYWYKQDSKKFLKIMFSYNNKELIINETVPNRFSPKSPDKAHLNLHINSLELGDSAVYFCASSQGNRGDYGYTFGSGTRLTVV.

The chain links TRBV24-1 to TRBJ1-2; a weak D match, TRBD1 (5 bases). Looked up from germline, CDR1 is KGHDR and CDR2 is SFDVKD. V was clipped by 9 bases and J by 5 bases, with 21 bases between them. The CDR3 consists of 15 residues. The CDR3 spells CATRSAGGDPYGYTF. As DNA, the CDR3 is TGTGCCACCCGGAGTGCGGGAGGGGACCCTTATGGCTACACCTTC.

In DNA, the CDR3 is TGCGCCAGCAGCTTGGATTTTCGGGGGGTCGCCTCTGAAGCTTTCTTT. It translates to CASSLDFRGVASEAFF. The chain employs TRBV5-1 and TRBJ1-1; D may be TRBD1 (5 bases). Germline V gene data show CDR1 as SGHRS and CDR2 as YFSETQ. The CDR3 length is 16 residues. Trimming left V 0 bases short and J 6 bases short, with 18 bases between.

The chain combines TRBV7-2 with TRBJ1-2; 8 bases match TRBD1. The length of the CDR3 is 15 residues. From germline, CDR1 is SGHTA and CDR2 FQGNSA. V shed 4 bases and J 3 bases; nucleotides not matched to a gene: 7. The CDR3 DNA is TGTGCCAGCAGCTCACCCAGGGGGCGCGACTATGGCTACACCTTC. Translation gives CASSSPRGRDYGYTF.

This clonotype came up many times. The chain couples TRBV5-1 to TRBJ1-1; TRBD1 agrees at 8 bases. With 1 base clipped from V and 5 bases from J, the junction kept 7 bases outside the gene matches. This CDR3 has 15 amino acids. CDR1 and CDR2 from the germline V gene are SGHRS and YFSETQ. CDR3 sequence (DNA): TGCGCCAGCAGCTTGACAGGGGGGCGTGAGACTGAAGCTTTCTTT. Its protein is CASSLTGGRETEAFF.

This clonotype is judged medium-sized. This chain joins TRBV5-5 and TRBJ2-4, with TRBD2 matching 14 bases. This CDR3 is 14 amino acids long. CDR1 SGHKS and CDR2 YYEKEE come from the germline V gene (reference sequence). The V gene end was trimmed by 4 bases and the J gene end by 10 bases; junction bases not matched to a gene: 4. The CDR3 region is CASSPRTSGGIQYF. In DNA form, the CDR3 reads TGTGCCAGCAGCCCAAGGACTAGCGGGGGGATTCAGTACTTC.

This clonotype showed up just a few times. This sequence joins TRBV18 and TRBJ1-5; no definite D call. Germline V lookup: CDR1 KGHSH, CDR2 LQKENI. V was shortened by 5 bases and J by 0 bases, with 8 bases between the two germline ends. The CDR3 sequence is 14 residues long. CDR3 residues: CASSITDSNQPQHF. DNA for the CDR3: TGTGCCAGCTCAATAACAGATAGCAATCAGCCCCAGCATTTT.

In its sample, this clonotype was seen many times. This chain links TRBV29-1 with TRBJ2-1, with D hard to call. V was clipped by 3 bases and J by 13 bases, with 16 bases between them. Per germline, CDR1 SQVTM and CDR2 ANQGSEA. This CDR3 has 12 amino acids. The CDR3 sequence is CSVDDDGRRQFF. The CDR3 DNA reads as TGCAGCGTTGACGACGACGGTCGAAGACAGTTCTTC.

The rearrangement links TRBV11-2 to TRBJ2-5; D unclear. This CDR3 is built from 12 residues. The germline V gene encodes CDR1 SGHAT and CDR2 FQNNGV. The V and J ends lost 5 bases and 4 bases respectively, with 8 bases between them. CDR3 protein: CASSQRSETQYF. CDR3 DNA sequence: TGTGCCAGCAGCCAACGTTCAGAGACCCAGTACTTC.

This clonotype has ten or more counts. V usage is TRBV24-1 and J usage is TRBJ1-5; weak D call: TRBD1 (5 bases). The CDR3 sequence is 12 residues long. V was shortened by 4 bases and J by 6 bases, with 6 bases between the two germline ends. Germline V gives CDR1 KGHDR, CDR2 SFDVKD. The CDR3 DNA sequence: TGTGCCACCAGTGAGGGACCTCAGCCCCAGCATTTT. It encodes CATSEGPQPQHF.

This clonotype was observed at least ten times. This chain links TRBV6-1 with TRBJ2-1; the D is unclear. Germline CDR1 MNHNS, CDR2 SASEGT. The CDR3 has 10 residues. Trimming took off 5 bases at V and 10 bases at J, with 6 bases between the two ends. CDR3 region: CASSTVEQFF. The CDR3 bases are TGTGCCAGCAGTACTGTAGAGCAGTTCTTC.

The chain is built from TRBV5-1 and TRBJ2-3, with D maybe TRBD2 (6 bases). V dropped 4 bases and J dropped 6 bases, with 24 bases sitting between them. Per the germline V gene, CDR1 is SGHRS and CDR2 is YFSETQ. This CDR3 contains 17 residues. DNA of the CDR3: TGCGCCAGCAGCCAGGGTAGGACTAAGCTGACTCAGGATACGCAGTATTTT. It is translated as CASSQGRTKLTQDTQYF.

The chain employs TRBV5-6 and TRBJ1-1, with unresolved D. Trimming removed 2 bases from V and 11 bases from J, with 16 bases in between. This CDR3 is built from 13 residues. Per germline, CDR1 SGHDT and CDR2 YYEEEE. CDR3 DNA sequence: TGTGCCAGCAGCTTCGCTCCAACTCGCGTGGCTTTCTTT. Protein product: CASSFAPTRVAFF.

The V gene is TRBV7-9, the J gene TRBJ1-6, with TRBD1 identical over 7 bases. Trimming took 1 base from V and 3 from J; bases not matched to a gene: 6. The CDR3 totals 17 residues. Germline V gene sequence: CDR1 SEHNR, CDR2 FQNEAQ (reference sequence). This CDR3 reads CASSLGVRDSYNSPLHF. The CDR3 DNA sequence: TGTGCCAGCAGCTTAGGGGTGAGGGACAGCTATAATTCACCCCTCCACTTT.

This clonotype has a single count. This chain links TRBV11-3 with TRBJ2-1; no clear D. The CDR3 has 14 amino acids. Germline V gene lookup returns CDR1 SGHNT and CDR2 YENEEA. V gave up 1 base and J gave up 5 bases, with 9 bases separating them. This CDR3 reads CASSLVAAHNEQFF. The CDR3 region has the DNA TGTGCCAGCAGCTTAGTGGCAGCTCACAATGAGCAGTTCTTC.

J is TRBJ1-1 and V is TRBV5-1; maybe TRBD1 (5 bases). The germline V gene encodes CDR1 SGHRS and CDR2 YFSETQ. V lost 1 base and J 0 bases, leaving 13 bases between the germline ends. This CDR3 has 16 amino acids. CDR3 coding DNA: TGCGCCAGCAGCTTGACAGGCCGGGGGATGAACACTGAAGCTTTCTTT. It yields the protein CASSLTGRGMNTEAFF.

This clonotype was seen ten or more times. The rearrangement links TRBV12-3 or TRBV12-4 to TRBJ2-5; 10 bases align to TRBD2. Trimming removed 5 bases from V and 10 bases from J; junction bases left unmatched: 10. CDR3 length: 14 residues. In DNA form, the CDR3 reads TGTGCCAGCAGTGAAACTAGCGGGGTAGGGGTCCAGTACTTC. This encodes CASSETSGVGVQYF.

The gene calls are TRBV2 and TRBJ2-7; 12 bases align to TRBD1. J gave up 3 bases and V 2 bases, and 8 bases lay outside the gene matches. The germline V gene encodes CDR1 SNHLY and CDR2 FYNNEI. The CDR3 is made up of 17 amino acids. DNA for the CDR3: TGTGCCAGCAGTGAATACGCGGGACAGGGGGCCGACTACGAGCAGTACTTC. This codes for CASSEYAGQGADYEQYF.

The chain is built from TRBV20-1 and TRBJ1-2, with no clear D. The CDR3 runs to 13 residues. Trimming took 4 bases from V and 1 from J, leaving 10 bases between them. CDR1 and CDR2 (germline): DFQATT, SNEGSKA (reference sequence). CDR3: CSATSSLNYGYTF. As DNA, the CDR3 is TGCAGTGCTACCTCGTCCCTTAACTATGGCTACACCTTC.

This chain links TRBV3-1 with TRBJ1-2; D unresolved. This CDR3 has 15 residues. Germline CDR1 LGHDT, CDR2 YNNKEL (reference sequence). V lost 0 bases and J 4 bases, leaving 12 bases between the germline ends. The CDR3 is CASSQDRGYRYGYTF. The CDR3 DNA follows: TGTGCCAGCAGCCAAGACCGCGGGTATCGCTATGGCTACACCTTC.

The chain is built from TRBV20-1 and TRBJ1-4; TRBD1 is a possible D gene (6 bases). Deletions cut 5 bases from V and 3 bases from J, with 13 bases between. Germline V lookup: CDR1 DFQATT, CDR2 SNEGSKA (reference sequence). CDR3 size: 14 residues. The CDR3 sequence is CSAAAGAANEKLFF. The CDR3, as DNA: TGCAGTGCTGCCGCAGGGGCGGCTAATGAAAAACTGTTTTTT.

The rearrangement links TRBV4-2 to TRBJ1-2; D may be TRBD1 (5 bases). Trimming shortened V by 4 bases and J by 4 bases, and 13 bases separated the two germline ends. The CDR3 contains 14 residues. The germline gives CDR1 LGHNA, CDR2 YNFKEQ. CDR3 region: CASSPGREIYGYTF. In DNA, the CDR3 is TGTGCCAGCAGCCCGGGACGGGAAATCTATGGCTACACCTTC.

This clonotype occurred a few times. V and J are TRBV7-2 and TRBJ2-7; 9 bases map to TRBD2. V trimming: 2 bases; J trimming: 6 bases; junction bases outside the gene matches: 8. This CDR3 contains 15 residues. Germline V lookup: CDR1 SGHTA, CDR2 FQGNSA. The CDR3 bases are TGTGCCAGCAGCTTATCGGCGGGAGGGAACCTCGAGCAGTACTTC. Residues: CASSLSAGGNLEQYF.